Shown below are 19 T cell receptor beta chains from a single sample sequenced in a study of blood T cell repertoires in COVID-19 (dated by TCRdb to 2018 to 2020). To prepare the library, the immunoSEQ multiplex PCR assay was applied. TCRdb took this table from immuneACCESS and kept in-frame rearrangements with V and J called. Such tables lack part of the clones; where checked against another copy, unresolved V genes explain under half of the gap, and the rest is unexplained. The sample table contains about 200,000 clones; only one count was recorded for around 83% of them. The ten largest clones take up less than 5.5% of the sample. The source material was peripheral blood. The origin of the receptors is a woman older than 75 with acute or convalescent COVID-19.

The rearrangement links TRBV5-1 to TRBJ2-7; maybe TRBD1 (5 bases). The CDR3 covers 13 residues. Germline CDR1 is SGHRS and CDR2 is YFSETQ. Trimming shortened V by 9 bases and J by 5 bases, and 18 bases separated the two germline ends. DNA for the CDR3: TGCGCCACCAGGGTGGGCACCGAACACGAGCAGTACTTC. Translation gives CATRVGTEHEQYF.

The sample holds one count of this clone. The V call is TRBV18, the J call TRBJ2-3; the match to TRBD2 covers 7 bases. Germline V gives CDR1 KGHSH, CDR2 LQKENI. J was trimmed by 10 bases and V by 6 bases; bases with no gene match: 10. The length of the CDR3 is 13 residues. The CDR3 here is CASSRETGGSQYF. As DNA, the CDR3 is TGTGCCAGCTCGCGCGAAACGGGGGGATCGCAGTATTTT.

A word on this clone: The sample holds other DNA sequences that translate to the same CDR3. The rearrangement joins TRBV5-1 to TRBJ2-2; D is unresolved. Germline V gene lookup returns CDR1 SGHRS and CDR2 YFSETQ. The CDR3 extends over 13 amino acids. Between the trimmed V and J ends, which lost 0 bases and 5 bases, there was a span of 5 bases. CDR3 protein: CASSLAGTGELFF. The DNA for the CDR3 is TGCGCCAGCAGCTTGGCCGGGACCGGGGAGCTGTTTTTT. Drawing the rest from reference TRBV5-1 and TRBJ2-2, the complete variable domain is KAGVTQTPRYLIKTRGQQVTLSCSPISGHRSVSWYQQTPGQGLQFLFEYFSETQRNKGNFPGRFSGRQFSNSRSEMNVSTLELGDSALYLCASSLAGTGELFFGEGSRLTVL.

This chain uses TRBV18 with TRBJ1-2, with D perhaps TRBD1 (6 bases). The V end was cut by 3 bases, the J end by 6 bases, with 14 bases between. The CDR3 is 14 residues long. The germline gives CDR1 KGHSH, CDR2 LQKENI. The CDR3 reads CASSPTGTYDGYTF. CDR3 in DNA: TGTGCCAGCTCACCGACCGGGACATATGATGGCTACACCTTC.

The rearrangement links TRBV13 to TRBJ2-3; TRBD2 agrees at 10 bases. The V gene end was trimmed by 3 bases and the J gene end by 1 base; junction bases not matched to a gene: 4. CDR1 is PRHDT, CDR2 FYEKMQ, per germline (reference sequence). This CDR3 comprises 16 residues. The CDR3 sequence: CASSFTGTSGTDTQYF. CDR3 coding DNA: TGTGCCAGCAGCTTCACCGGGACTAGCGGCACAGATACGCAGTATTTT.

The rearrangement joins TRBV6-5 to TRBJ1-2; 9 nucleotides agree with TRBD1. CDR1 is MNHEY, CDR2 SVGAGI, per germline. V shed 6 bases and J 8 bases; nucleotides not matched to a gene: 7. The CDR3 has 13 amino acids. The CDR3 loop reads CASRDRTGEGYTF. CDR3 nucleotide sequence: TGTGCCAGCAGAGATAGGACAGGGGAGGGCTACACCTTC.

V is TRBV3-1 (or the pseudogene TRBV3-2) and J is TRBJ2-7, with TRBD1 identical over 7 bases. The germline V gene encodes CDR1 LGHDT and CDR2 YNNKEL (reference sequence). V lost 4 bases to trimming and J lost 3 bases; unmatched junction nucleotides: 6. CDR3 size: 14 residues. The CDR3 here is CASSPRDRNYEQYF. The CDR3 DNA reads as TGTGCCAGCAGCCCCCGGGACAGAAACTACGAGCAGTACTTC.

The rearrangement joins TRBV19 to TRBJ1-1, with 8 bases fitting TRBD1. The CDR3 sequence is 14 residues long. Losses at the gene ends were 6 bases for V and 0 bases for J; bases not matched to a gene: 3. Germline V lookup: CDR1 LNHDA, CDR2 SQIVND (reference sequence). CDR3 sequence reads: CASRTGGMNTEAFF. CDR3 DNA sequence: TGTGCCAGTAGAACAGGGGGAATGAACACTGAAGCTTTCTTT.

This chain links TRBV4-1 with TRBJ2-7; 12 bases map to TRBD2. The CDR3 is 16 amino acids. Germline trimming cut 1 base from V and 3 bases from J; bases unmatched to any gene: 4. CDR1 is MGHRA and CDR2 is YSYEKL in the germline V gene. CDR3: CASSQAQTSGSYEQYF. CDR3 sequence (DNA): TGCGCCAGCAGCCAAGCCCAGACTAGCGGGAGCTACGAGCAGTACTTC.

This sequence joins TRBV5-4 and TRBJ2-5; possible D gene TRBD1, 6 bases. Trimming cost V 0 bases and J 2 bases, with 11 bases left between them. The CDR3 has 15 amino acids. Germline V gene lookup returns CDR1 SGHNT and CDR2 YYREEE (reference sequence). Here the CDR3 reads CASSLGGQGQETQYF. CDR3 DNA: TGTGCCAGCAGCTTGGGAGGGCAGGGGCAAGAGACCCAGTACTTC.

The J gene is TRBJ2-2, the V gene TRBV4-3; D unresolved. Germline CDR1 reads LGHNA; CDR2 reads YSLEER. Trimming took 2 bases from V and 3 from J, leaving 16 bases between them. The CDR3 is 17 residues long. Here the CDR3 DNA reads TGCGCCAGCAGCCAAAGGTGGCGGCAGTCGGACACCGGGGAGCTGTTTTTT. This translates into CASSQRWRQSDTGELFF.

V and J are TRBV11-2 and TRBJ2-6, with 7 bases identical to TRBD1. CDR3 length: 15 amino acids. Germline V gives CDR1 SGHAT, CDR2 FQNNGV. Germline trimming cut 7 bases from V and 0 bases from J; bases unmatched to any gene: 3. The CDR3 here is CASKGALSGANVLTF. The DNA of the CDR3 is TGTGCCAGCAAGGGGGCCCTCTCTGGGGCCAACGTCCTGACTTTC.

This chain connects TRBV6-6 to TRBJ2-1; 8 bases fit TRBD1. This CDR3 is built from 13 residues. Germline V lookup: CDR1 MNHNY, CDR2 SVGAGI (reference sequence). V shed 4 bases and J 5 bases; nucleotides not matched to a gene: 1. The CDR3 reads CASSWTGHNEQFF. The CDR3 bases are TGTGCCAGCAGTTGGACAGGGCACAATGAGCAGTTCTTC.

The chain has TRBV6-6 and TRBJ2-7; 7 nucleotides line up with TRBD2. CDR3 length: 17 amino acids. V shed 5 bases and J 8 bases; nucleotides not matched to a gene: 21. CDR1 is MNHNY, CDR2 SVGAGI, per germline (reference sequence). The CDR3 coding sequence is TGTGCCAGCAGTCCACCCGGGGGGATCAGCGCGCTAGTTCAGCAGTACTTC. Its translation: CASSPPGGISALVQQYF.

The chain couples TRBV5-1 to TRBJ2-5, with 7 bases that match TRBD1. The CDR3 consists of 17 residues. V dropped 4 bases and J dropped 8; count of bases not matched to a gene: 20. Germline values: CDR1 SGHRS, CDR2 YFSETQ. CDR3 sequence: CASSNWPPGTEQATQYF. CDR3 DNA: TGCGCCAGCAGCAACTGGCCCCCCGGGACAGAACAAGCAACCCAGTACTTC.

The V call is TRBV9, the J call TRBJ2-7, with D uncertain. The CDR3 contains 14 residues. V gave up 0 bases and J gave up 3 bases, with 10 bases separating them. CDR1 is SGDLS and CDR2 is YYNGEE in the germline V gene. The CDR3 DNA reads as TGTGCCAGCAGCGTAGGCCGGTTAGACTACGAGCAGTACTTC. Amino acid sequence: CASSVGRLDYEQYF.

The rearrangement links TRBV18 to TRBJ2-7, with a possible D match to TRBD2 (7 bases). Germline values: CDR1 KGHSH, CDR2 LQKENI. The germline V and J ends were trimmed by 1 base and 4 bases, with 8 bases remaining between them. The CDR3 loop spans 13 amino acids. The CDR3 is CASSPQGGYEQYF. The CDR3 region has the DNA TGTGCCAGCTCACCACAGGGGGGGTACGAGCAGTACTTC.

CDR3 DNA: TGTGCCAGCAGCTCCCCCCGGGACATGGTGTATGGCTACACCTTC. Translating gives CASSSPRDMVYGYTF. The rearrangement joins TRBV11-2 to TRBJ1-2, with a weak D call TRBD1 (6 bases). The CDR3 sequence is 15 residues long. Trimming stripped 4 bases from V and 5 bases from J, with 17 bases between. The germline V gene encodes CDR1 SGHAT and CDR2 FQNNGV.

The CDR3: CASSLSGTPYNEQFF. CDR3 DNA sequence: TGCGCCAGCAGCCTTAGCGGGACACCTTACAATGAGCAGTTCTTC. This chain uses TRBV4-3 with TRBJ2-1; 8 nucleotides match TRBD2. Germline V CDR1 and CDR2: LGHNA, YSLEER. The ends lost 4 bases at V and 4 bases at J; junction bases unmatched: 6. The CDR3 sequence is 15 residues long.